This entry concerns a single TCR beta chain. V was pared by 1 base and J by 1 base, with 9 bases between. CDR3 length equals 15 residues. Germline V gives CDR1 SGHNT, CDR2 YYREEE (reference sequence). This sample was included in a study of T cell changes during pregnancy in multiple sclerosis. The assay was immunoSEQ multiplex PCR, and TCRdb's table has in-frame clones only and misses some. There are 45,000 or so clones in the sample; roughly 89% occur only once, and under 2% lies in the top ten. This receptor was identified in a female donor with multiple sclerosis, enrolled in a pregnancy study. The genes are TRBV5-4 and TRBJ2-4; tentative D call: TRBD2 (6 bases). The sequencing here drew on peripheral blood, taken in the first trimester of pregnancy. This CDR3 is CASSLNGGAKNIQYF. The CDR3 nucleotides read TGTGCCAGCAGCTTGAACGGGGGTGCCAAAAACATTCAGTACTTC. Together with reference TRBV5-4 and TRBJ2-4, the CDR3 gives the full variable domain: ETGVTQSPTHLIKTRGQQVTLRCSSQSGHNTVSWYQQALGQGPQFIFQYYREEENGRGNFPPRFSGLQFPNYSSELNVNALELDDSALYLCASSLNGGAKNIQYFGAGTRLSVL.